These 16 T cell receptor beta chains share one sample of origin, sequenced in a study of cytomegalovirus exposure and HLA in healthy donors (dated by TCRdb to about 2017). The protocol used for the library was the immunoSEQ multiplex PCR assay. A mixture of 60 forward primers for TCR Vbeta segments and 13 reverse primers for TCR Jbeta segments was used in the multiplex PCR. TCRdb mirrors the immuneACCESS table, restricted to in-frame sequences. Some clones are absent from its copies; in checked studies, under half trace to an unresolved V gene, and the reason for the others is unknown. The sample table records some 200,000 clones; around 80% of these occur just once. Less than 3.5% of the sample belongs to the ten largest clones. Sequenced material: PBMCs. These receptors all come from an older woman in good health and CMV-seropositive.

This clone was seen a handful of times. The chain combines TRBV5-4 with TRBJ1-2; D remains ambiguous. CDR1 is SGHNT and CDR2 is YYREEE in the germline V gene (reference sequence). V lost 1 base to trimming and J lost 6 bases, with 7 bases between them. The CDR3 runs to 12 residues. The CDR3 protein is CASSLSLDGYTF. CDR3 bases: TGTGCCAGCAGCTTGTCCCTCGATGGCTACACCTTC.

The chain combines TRBV10-3 with TRBJ2-1; 12 nucleotides line up with TRBD2. Germline CDR1 reads ENHRY; CDR2 reads SYGVKD. V dropped 11 bases and J dropped 7; count of bases not matched to a gene: 12. The CDR3 extends over 15 amino acids. CDR3 bases: TGTGCCGCGCGGACTAGCGGGAAAAGGGGGAATGAGCAGTTCTTC. Translation gives CAARTSGKRGNEQFF.

The chain combines TRBV29-1 with TRBJ1-5, with 9 bases aligning to TRBD1. This CDR3 region has 13 residues. The V gene's germline CDR1 is SQVTM and CDR2 ANQGSEA. J was trimmed by 5 bases and V by 7 bases; bases with no gene match: 6. CDR3 bases: TGCAGCGCTGTGACAGGGGGGGATCAGCCCCAGCATTTT. It translates to CSAVTGGDQPQHF.

The J gene is TRBJ1-5, the V gene TRBV28, with a possible D match to TRBD1 (5 bases). With 3 bases removed from V and 4 bases from J, the gap between germline ends came to 10 bases. The CDR3 contains 14 residues. Germline assignment: CDR1 MDHEN and CDR2 SYDVKM. CDR3 region: CASSLGGPNQPQHF. In nucleotides, the CDR3 is TGTGCCAGCAGTTTGGGGGGTCCGAATCAGCCCCAGCATTTT.

The chain uses TRBV4-1 and TRBJ2-7; 11 positions match TRBD2. This CDR3 has 16 residues. Germline V gene sequence: CDR1 MGHRA, CDR2 YSYEKL. After removal of 3 bases from V and 4 bases from J, the junction contained 8 bases not matched to a gene. The CDR3 DNA reads TGCGCCAGCAGCCAGCCCTTTACTAGCGGGAGTTACGAGCAGTACTTC. Encoded protein: CASSQPFTSGSYEQYF.

This rearrangement joins TRBV5-1 to TRBJ2-2, with D possibly being TRBD2 (6 bases). Per the germline V gene, CDR1 is SGHRS and CDR2 is YFSETQ. The CDR3 is 15 amino acids. V dropped 0 bases and J dropped 7 bases, with 13 bases sitting between them. The CDR3 region is CASSLEAAGSGELFF. The CDR3 DNA reads TGCGCCAGCAGCTTGGAGGCGGCCGGGAGCGGGGAGCTGTTTTTT.

This rearrangement joins TRBV27 to TRBJ2-3; 9 nucleotides agree with TRBD1. CDR1 MNHEY and CDR2 SMNVEV come from the germline V gene (reference sequence). This CDR3 comprises 15 residues. J gave up 1 base and V 5 bases, and 4 bases lay outside the gene matches. CDR3 residues: CASSPYRGRTDTQYF. Here the CDR3 DNA reads TGTGCCAGCAGTCCCTACAGGGGGCGCACAGATACGCAGTATTTT.

This chain uses TRBV5-4 with TRBJ2-7; 9 nucleotides align to TRBD1. The length of the CDR3 is 15 residues. Germline-derived CDR1 and CDR2 are SGHNT and YYREEE (reference sequence). V was pared by 3 bases and J by 5 bases, with 9 bases of the junction left unmatched. DNA of the CDR3: TGTGCCAGCAGCTGGCCCGGGACAGGGCCCAACGAGCAGTACTTC. This codes for CASSWPGTGPNEQYF.

The chain couples TRBV4-2 to TRBJ2-7, with TRBD2 identical over 8 bases. CDR1 is LGHNA and CDR2 is YNFKEQ in the germline V gene. The CDR3 spans 14 residues. After removal of 1 base from V and 2 bases from J, the junction contained 1 base not matched to a gene. CDR3 nucleotide sequence: TGTGCCAGCAGCCAAGGAGCGGGAGCCTACGAGCAGTACTTC. Translation gives CASSQGAGAYEQYF.

The V gene is TRBV7-3, the J gene TRBJ1-1; TRBD1 matches at 7 bases. The length of the CDR3 is 19 residues. Germline CDR1 and CDR2: SGHTA and FQGTGA. Losses at the gene ends were 3 bases for V and 5 bases for J; bases not matched to a gene: 21. The CDR3 DNA is TGTGCCAGCAGCTTTCCTACTACCCTCCCGGGACAGATGAGGACTGAAGCTTTCTTT. This sequence encodes CASSFPTTLPGQMRTEAFF.

This clone was seen a few times. The chain has TRBV5-1 and TRBJ1-2, with a possible D match to TRBD1 (5 bases). The CDR3 has 15 amino acids. Per the germline V gene, CDR1 is SGHRS and CDR2 is YFSETQ. The ends were cut back, 0 bases at V and 7 bases at J, with 16 bases in the middle. CDR3 residues: CASSLGGAGSGGYTF. CDR3 DNA: TGCGCCAGCAGCTTGGGTGGGGCCGGATCGGGTGGCTACACCTTC.

This clone came up a few times. The rearrangement links TRBV5-1 to TRBJ2-1; 8 bases are a match to TRBD2. This CDR3 is 16 amino acids long. Germline V gene data show CDR1 as SGHRS and CDR2 as YFSETQ. Germline trimming cut 4 bases from V and 2 bases from J; bases unmatched to any gene: 8. The CDR3, as DNA: TGCGCCAGCAGCCCCCTAGCGGGCATCGCCTACAATGAGCAGTTCTTC. Its translation is CASSPLAGIAYNEQFF.

The V call is TRBV18, the J call TRBJ1-1; weak D call: TRBD1 (6 bases). Trimming took 3 bases from V and 11 from J, leaving 10 bases between them. The CDR3 sequence is 11 residues long. Germline V gene data show CDR1 as KGHSH and CDR2 as LQKENI. Here the CDR3 reads CASSPGTRAFF. CDR3 DNA sequence: TGTGCCAGCTCACCTGGGACAAGGGCTTTCTTT.

The chain employs TRBV5-6 and TRBJ1-1; 7 bases line up with TRBD1. The CDR3 runs 14 residues. Trimming cost V 1 base and J 5 bases; bases outside gene matches: 5. Germline V gene data show CDR1 as SGHDT and CDR2 as YYEEEE. CDR3 in DNA: TGTGCCAGCAGCTTGCCGCCAGGGGGGACTGAAGCTTTCTTT. The encoded protein is CASSLPPGGTEAFF.

The V and J genes are TRBV7-6 and TRBJ1-4; 8 nucleotides align to TRBD1. The CDR3 consists of 14 residues. Germline values: CDR1 SGHVS, CDR2 FNYEAQ. V gave up 3 bases and J gave up 4 bases; unmatched junction bases: 1. The CDR3 sequence is CASSFGQGNEKLFF. CDR3 coding DNA: TGTGCCAGCAGCTTTGGACAGGGTAATGAAAAACTGTTTTTT. Full variable domain (missing parts from reference TRBV7-6 and TRBJ1-4): GAGVSQSPRYKVTKRGQDVALRCDPISGHVSLYWYRQALGQGPEFLTYFNYEAQQDKSGLPNDRFSAERPEGSISTLTIQRTEQRDSAMYRCASSFGQGNEKLFFGSGTQLSVL.

The chain employs TRBV20-1 and TRBJ2-4, with D uncertain. Germline V lookup: CDR1 DFQATT, CDR2 SNEGSKA (reference sequence). This CDR3 has 11 residues. The V gene lost 3 bases and the J gene lost 11 bases, with 11 bases spanning the gap. CDR3 nucleotides: TGCAGTGCTAGGCCCAAGGCGGTTCAGTACTTC. Translating it yields CSARPKAVQYF.